This TCR beta chain was recorded in a study of HIV-infected patients and healthy controls. The CDR3 contains 14 residues. Trimming removed 7 bases from V and 5 bases from J, with 15 bases in between. Per the germline V gene, CDR1 is MNHEY and CDR2 is SVGEGT. No cell fractionation was done, so the repertoire covers all unsorted peripheral blood T cells. Study-wide points: Apparent post-therapy Gini recovery among HIV-infected patients was not reproduced with size-matched repertoires. HIV-infected repertoires had significantly higher mean Gini indices than controls, possibly reflecting oligoclonality. Significant mean usage differences between HIV-infected patients and controls involved eight alpha and eight beta V genes.

Reverse transcription used 450 to 550 ng RNA and constant-region primers for alpha and beta. Each of the alpha and beta chains got its own library through chain-specific third strand synthesis with indices. A 5' RACE adapter with a random hexamer and the SP2 primer site was joined to cDNA. TCRdb called the 5' RACE reads again in MiXCR, with one record for every CDR3 protein. The table has under 4,000 distinct CDR3 sequences, less than 25% seen once. Turning to this clonotype: No antigen is known for it. This may be a read error, as it is one base from a much larger clone.

This sequence joins TRBV6-2 or TRBV6-3 and TRBJ1-5; D not certain. This clonotype was sampled from an adult with HIV infection. The sequencing here drew on blood, taken before antiretroviral therapy. As DNA, the CDR3 is TGTGCCAGCACCAAGTCTTCTTTGGATCAGCCCCAGCATTTT. It translates to CASTKSSLDQPQHF.